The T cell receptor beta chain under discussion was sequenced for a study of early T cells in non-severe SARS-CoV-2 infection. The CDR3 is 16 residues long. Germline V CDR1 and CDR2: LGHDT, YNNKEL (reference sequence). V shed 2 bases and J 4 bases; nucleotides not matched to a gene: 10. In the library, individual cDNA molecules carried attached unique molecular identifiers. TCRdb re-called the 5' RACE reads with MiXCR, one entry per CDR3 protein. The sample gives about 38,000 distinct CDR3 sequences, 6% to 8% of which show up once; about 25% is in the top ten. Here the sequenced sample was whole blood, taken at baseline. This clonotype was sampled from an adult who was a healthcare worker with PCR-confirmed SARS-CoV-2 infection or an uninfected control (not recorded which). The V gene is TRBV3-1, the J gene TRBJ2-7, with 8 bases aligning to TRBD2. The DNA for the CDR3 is TGTGCCAGCAGCCAAATCGTTACGGGAGGGGGATACGAGCAGTACTTC. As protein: CASSQIVTGGGYEQYF.